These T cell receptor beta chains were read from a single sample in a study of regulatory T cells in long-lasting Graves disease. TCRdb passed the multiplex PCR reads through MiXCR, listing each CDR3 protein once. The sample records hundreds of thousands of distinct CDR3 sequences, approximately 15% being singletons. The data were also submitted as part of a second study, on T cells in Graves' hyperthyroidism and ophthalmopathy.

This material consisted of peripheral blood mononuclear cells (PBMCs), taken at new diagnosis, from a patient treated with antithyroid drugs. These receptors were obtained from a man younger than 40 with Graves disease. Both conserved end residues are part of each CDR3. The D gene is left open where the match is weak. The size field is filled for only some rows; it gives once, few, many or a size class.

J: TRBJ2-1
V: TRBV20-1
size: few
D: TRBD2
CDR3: CSARDLAGSYNEQFF
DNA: TGCAGTGCTAGAGATCTAGCGGGATCCTACAATGAGCAGTTCTTC

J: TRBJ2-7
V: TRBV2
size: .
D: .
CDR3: CASSEWREGGYEQYF
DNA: TGTGCCAGCAGTGAATGGCGGGAAGGGGGCTACGAGCAGTACTTC

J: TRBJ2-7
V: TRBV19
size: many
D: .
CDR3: CASSMQAAPAYEQYF
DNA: TGTGCCAGTAGTATGCAAGCCGCGCCAGCCTACGAGCAGTACTTC

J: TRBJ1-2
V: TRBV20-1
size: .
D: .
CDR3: CSARESSVNYGYTF
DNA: TGCAGTGCTAGAGAAAGCAGCGTCAACTATGGCTACACCTTC

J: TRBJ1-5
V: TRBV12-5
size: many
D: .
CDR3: CASAVDSLSNQPQHF
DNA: TGTGCTAGTGCCGTGGACAGCCTGAGCAATCAGCCCCAGCATTTT

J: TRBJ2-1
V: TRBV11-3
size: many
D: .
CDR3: CASSLDRALSYNEQFF
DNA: TGTGCCAGCAGCTTAGATAGAGCGCTCTCCTACAATGAGCAGTTCTTC

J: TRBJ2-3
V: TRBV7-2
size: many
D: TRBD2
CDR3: CASSLTSGMVTDTQYF
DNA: TGTGCCAGCAGCTTAACTAGCGGGATGGTGACAGATACGCAGTATTTT

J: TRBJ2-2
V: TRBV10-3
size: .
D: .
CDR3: CATRVAQNTGELFF
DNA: TGTGCCACCCGCGTAGCACAGAACACCGGGGAGCTGTTTTTT

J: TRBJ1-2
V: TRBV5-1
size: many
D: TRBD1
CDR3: CASRQGADYGYTF
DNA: TGCGCCAGCAGACAGGGGGCGGACTATGGCTACACCTTC

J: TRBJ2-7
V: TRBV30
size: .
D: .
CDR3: CAWRPRWAAYEQYF
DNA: TGTGCCTGGAGACCCCGTTGGGCGGCCTACGAGCAGTACTTC

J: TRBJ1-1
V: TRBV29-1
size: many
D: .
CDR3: CSACEEPYTEAFF
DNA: TGCAGCGCCTGCGAGGAGCCCTACACTGAAGCTTTCTTT

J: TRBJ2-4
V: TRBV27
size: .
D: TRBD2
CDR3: CASSATSGRIWGNIQYF
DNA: TGTGCCAGCAGTGCCACTAGCGGGAGAATCTGGGGAAACATTCAGTACTTC

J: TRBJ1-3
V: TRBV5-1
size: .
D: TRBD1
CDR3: CASSVVGTGVGNTIYF
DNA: TGCGCCAGCAGTGTGGTCGGGACAGGGGTTGGAAACACCATATATTTT

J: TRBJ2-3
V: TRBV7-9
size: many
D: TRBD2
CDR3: CASSPRVGGPFLSTDTQYF
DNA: TGTGCCAGCAGCCCGAGAGTGGGAGGGCCCTTTCTTTCCACAGATACGCAGTATTTT

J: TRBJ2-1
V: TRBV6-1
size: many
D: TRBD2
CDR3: CASSDRASGMGVNEQFF
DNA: TGTGCCAGCAGTGACCGCGCTAGCGGGATGGGAGTGAATGAGCAGTTCTTC

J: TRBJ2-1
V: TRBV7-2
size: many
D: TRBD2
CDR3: CASSLGAGYDEQFF
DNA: TGTGCCAGCAGCTTAGGAGCGGGGTACGATGAGCAGTTCTTC

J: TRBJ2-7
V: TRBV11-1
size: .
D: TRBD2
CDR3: CASSSRLMTSGRSYEQYF
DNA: TGTGCCAGCAGCTCCCGATTGATGACTAGCGGGAGAAGCTACGAGCAGTACTTC

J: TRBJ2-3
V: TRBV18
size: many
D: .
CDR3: CASSNQGTTDTQYF
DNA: TGTGCCAGCTCCAACCAAGGCACCACAGATACGCAGTATTTT

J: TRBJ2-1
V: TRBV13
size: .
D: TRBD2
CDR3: CASSETSGIGNEQFF
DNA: TGTGCCAGCAGCGAGACTAGCGGGATCGGTAATGAGCAGTTCTTC

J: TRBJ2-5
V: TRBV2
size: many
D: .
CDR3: CASSQGPWRTQYF
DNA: TGTGCCAGCAGTCAGGGACCGTGGAGGACCCAGTACTTC

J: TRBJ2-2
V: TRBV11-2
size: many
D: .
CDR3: CASSLGGHTGELFF
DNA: TGTGCCAGCAGCTTAGGAGGGCACACCGGGGAGCTGTTTTTT

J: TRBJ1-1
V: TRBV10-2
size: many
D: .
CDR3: CASSSFKRGPNTEAFF
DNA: TGCGCCAGCAGCTCCTTTAAAAGGGGCCCGAACACTGAAGCTTTCTTT

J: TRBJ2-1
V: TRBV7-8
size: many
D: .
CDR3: CASSLVQGDEQFF
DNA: TGTGCCAGCAGCTTAGTTCAGGGCGATGAGCAGTTCTTC

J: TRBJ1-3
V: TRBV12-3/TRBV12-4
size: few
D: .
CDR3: CASSLQGGTGNTIYF
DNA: TGTGCCAGCAGTTTACAGGGAGGTACTGGAAACACCATATATTTT

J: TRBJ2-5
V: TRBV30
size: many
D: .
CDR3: CAWSVQGWETQYF
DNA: TGTGCCTGGAGTGTACAAGGTTGGGAGACCCAGTACTTC

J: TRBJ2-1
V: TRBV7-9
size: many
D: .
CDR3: CASSLVWAGLWEQFF
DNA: TGTGCCAGCAGCTTAGTCTGGGCAGGGCTTTGGGAGCAGTTCTTC